These 21 T cell receptor beta chains were sequenced from one sample in a study of T cells in Graves' hyperthyroidism and ophthalmopathy. Researchers took RNA transcripts and amplified the TCR beta CDR3 regions from them. Primed by the HTBI set, a first-round RT-PCR was run on the TCR CDR3. TCRdb re-called the multiplex PCR reads with MiXCR, one entry per CDR3 protein. The sample contains under 450,000 distinct CDR3 sequences, 15% to 17% of which appear only once. Material for sequencing was blood. Receptors were obtained from a woman aged 18-29 years with Graves' hyperthyroidism.

This clonotype was picked up a small number of times. Being one base from a much bigger clone, this may be a read error. The V and J genes are TRBV7-9 and TRBJ2-5; 15 nucleotides line up with TRBD2. J lost 5 bases, V lost 4 bases, and 11 bases had no gene match. Germline lookup yields CDR1 SEHNR and CDR2 FQNEAQ (reference sequence). The CDR3 runs to 18 residues. In DNA form, the CDR3 reads TGTGCCAGCAGCTGGGGTTGGGGACTAGCGGGAGGAGGGGAGACCCAGTACTTC. Its protein product is CASSWGWGLAGGGETQYF. The full variable domain, rest sourced from reference TRBV7-9 and TRBJ2-5, is DTGVSQNPRHKITKRGQNVTFRCDPISEHNRLYWYRQTLGQGPEFLTYFQNEAQLEKSRLLSDRFSAERPKGSFSTLEIQRTEQGDSAMYLCASSWGWGLAGGGETQYFGPGTRLLVL.

V gene TRBV12-3 or TRBV12-4 combines with J gene TRBJ2-3; D might be TRBD2 (6 bases). Trimming shortened V by 1 base and J by 0 bases, and 11 bases separated the two germline ends. The CDR3 extends over 16 amino acids. The CDR3 nucleotides read TGTGCCAGCAGTTTAGAGGTAGGGACTAGCACAGATACGCAGTATTTT. Protein: CASSLEVGTSTDTQYF.

This sequence joins TRBV19 and TRBJ1-1; D perhaps matches TRBD1 (6 bases). The CDR3 is 14 residues long. The V gene's germline CDR1 is LNHDA and CDR2 SQIVND (reference sequence). With 3 bases removed from V and 1 base from J, the gap between germline ends came to 9 bases. The CDR3 DNA sequence: TGTGCCAGTAGTATGGGACACAAGAACACTGAAGCTTTCTTT. It encodes CASSMGHKNTEAFF.

This clonotype was seen repeatedly, ten times or more. The chain couples TRBV14 to TRBJ2-7; TRBD1 is a possible D gene (6 bases). V lost 4 bases to trimming and J lost 9 bases, with 13 bases between them. Germline CDR1 SGHDN, CDR2 FVKESK. CDR3 length: 12 amino acids. CDR3 nucleotides: TGTGCCAGCAGCCGAGACAGGTGGTCGCAGTACTTC. Translated: CASSRDRWSQYF.

The chain joins TRBV6-2 or TRBV6-3 to TRBJ1-5; 7 nucleotides agree with TRBD1. The CDR3 is 16 residues long. Germline V gene data show CDR1 as MNHEY and CDR2 as SVGEGT. Trimming at V came to 4 bases and at J to 3 bases, leaving 9 bases not matched to a gene. Here the CDR3 reads CASSSSTGQLNQPQHF. As DNA, the CDR3 is TGTGCCAGCAGTTCCTCCACGGGACAGCTCAATCAGCCCCAGCATTTT.

The chain recombines TRBV7-2 with TRBJ1-5; 9 positions agree with TRBD1. J gave up 3 bases and V 3 bases, and 3 bases lay outside the gene matches. From germline, CDR1 is SGHTA and CDR2 FQGNSA. The CDR3 contains 15 residues. The CDR3 region is CASSFGTGTNQPQHF. For the CDR3, the DNA is TGTGCCAGCAGCTTCGGGACAGGGACCAATCAGCCCCAGCATTTT.

The chain joins TRBV19 to TRBJ2-7; 10 nucleotides agree with TRBD2. The CDR3 has 17 amino acids. Germline loops: CDR1 LNHDA, CDR2 SQIVND (reference sequence). V trimming: 3 bases; J trimming: 1 base; junction bases outside the gene matches: 9. The chain's CDR3 is CASSIRRGAGGSYEQYF. The CDR3 coding sequence is TGTGCCAGTAGTATCCGTCGGGGAGCGGGAGGGTCCTACGAGCAGTACTTC.

This chain joins TRBV4-2 and TRBJ2-7; 9 bases line up with TRBD2. Germline V gene lookup returns CDR1 LGHNA and CDR2 YNFKEQ. The CDR3 has 16 amino acids. Trimming at V came to 0 bases and at J to 3 bases, leaving 6 bases not matched to a gene. CDR3 in amino acids: CASSQDASGALYEQYF. DNA for the CDR3: TGTGCCAGCAGCCAAGATGCTAGCGGGGCCCTCTACGAGCAGTACTTC.

This clonotype has just a few counts. The chain is built from TRBV5-4 and TRBJ2-5; 13 bases fit TRBD2. The V and J ends lost 1 base and 4 bases, in that order; junction bases with no gene match: 4. The CDR3 contains 16 residues. The germline V gene encodes CDR1 SGHNT and CDR2 YYREEE (reference sequence). In DNA form, the CDR3 reads TGTGCCAGCAGCTTGCCTGGGACTAGCGGGGTAGAGACCCAGTACTTC. Protein product: CASSLPGTSGVETQYF.

This clonotype occurred many times. This chain uses TRBV28 with TRBJ1-2, with a tentative D call TRBD1 (6 bases). V gave up 6 bases and J gave up 3 bases, with 17 bases separating them. Germline V CDR1 and CDR2: MDHEN, SYDVKM. CDR3 size: 15 residues. As DNA, the CDR3 is TGTGCCAGCAGGCCCGGGACAATCGATGACTATGGCTACACCTTC. Its protein is CASRPGTIDDYGYTF.

This clonotype was observed at least ten times. The rearrangement uses TRBV11-2 and TRBJ2-3; 10 positions agree with TRBD2. Losses at the gene ends were 5 bases for V and 3 bases for J; bases not matched to a gene: 2. The CDR3 sequence is 14 residues long. CDR1 and CDR2 from the germline V gene are SGHAT and FQNNGV. CDR3 loop: CASSGAGGTDTQYF. The CDR3 bases are TGTGCCAGCAGCGGAGCGGGAGGGACAGATACGCAGTATTTT.

This clonotype was counted many times. This chain links TRBV2 with TRBJ1-1; D unclear. V was pared by 3 bases and J by 1 base, with 9 bases between. Germline CDR1 reads SNHLY; CDR2 reads FYNNEI. CDR3 length: 14 residues. CDR3 sequence: CASSDGRTNTEAFF. The CDR3 DNA follows: TGTGCCAGCAGTGATGGCAGAACGAACACTGAAGCTTTCTTT.

This chain links TRBV2 with TRBJ2-1, with TRBD2 matching over 16 bases. The CDR3 loop spans 23 amino acids. The V gene's germline CDR1 is SNHLY and CDR2 FYNNEI. Losses at the gene ends were 8 bases for V and 2 bases for J; bases not matched to a gene: 24. Here the CDR3 reads CASQPRQGLAGGYRRGTYNEQFF. The CDR3, as DNA: TGTGCCAGCCAACCTAGACAGGGACTAGCGGGAGGGTACCGTCGGGGCACCTACAATGAGCAGTTCTTC.

The table lists this clonotype with a count of one. This may be a read error: a much more frequent sequence differs by one nucleotide. The chain combines TRBV10-3 with TRBJ1-1; D possibly corresponds to TRBD1 (6 bases). Trimming stripped 2 bases from V and 0 bases from J, with 10 bases between. The CDR3 has 15 residues. CDR1 and CDR2 (germline): ENHRY, SYGVKD. CDR3: CAISENRDLNTEAFF. As DNA, the CDR3 is TGTGCCATCAGTGAGAACAGGGATTTGAACACTGAAGCTTTCTTT.

This clonotype was counted ten times or more. Written as DNA, the CDR3 is TGCAGTGCAGAGGAGGGGGATTATAACTATGGCTACACCTTC. It yields the protein CSAEEGDYNYGYTF. The gene calls are TRBV20-1 and TRBJ1-2; D might be TRBD1 (6 bases). V was shortened by 6 bases and J by 1 base, with 15 bases between the two germline ends. The CDR3 extends over 14 amino acids. The germline CDR1 and CDR2 sequences are DFQATT and SNEGSKA (reference sequence).

In this sample, this clonotype turned up many times. V and J are TRBV12-3 or TRBV12-4 and TRBJ1-3; D gene ambiguous. V was clipped by 6 bases and J by 1 base, with 10 bases between them. The CDR3 loop spans 14 amino acids. This CDR3 reads CASSRGRSGNTIYF. As DNA, the CDR3 is TGTGCCAGCAGCCGCGGGAGATCTGGAAACACCATATATTTT.

This clonotype came up a few times. The chain couples TRBV6-1 to TRBJ1-5; tentatively, D is TRBD1 (5 bases). The CDR3 runs 15 residues. Germline V gene data show CDR1 as MNHNS and CDR2 as SASEGT. V was clipped by 6 bases and J by 0 bases, with 12 bases between them. The CDR3 nucleotides are TGTGCCAGCAGGCCGGGACGGTTTAGCAATCAGCCCCAGCATTTT. Protein: CASRPGRFSNQPQHF.

Points on this clonotype: A much bigger clone sits one base away, suggesting this may be a read error. The chain links TRBV7-2 to TRBJ1-3, with D possibly matching TRBD1 (5 bases). The V end lost 4 bases, the J end lost 2 bases, and 12 bases lay between the germline ends. CDR3 length: 15 residues. Germline CDR1 is SGHTA and CDR2 is FQGNSA. CDR3 in amino acids: CASSSSGTPGNTIYF. For the CDR3, the DNA is TGTGCCAGCAGCTCCTCAGGGACCCCTGGAAACACCATATATTTT.

This clonotype came up a few times. The J gene is TRBJ2-1, the V gene TRBV7-3; TRBD2 matches at 12 bases. Trimming cost V 5 bases and J 9 bases; bases outside gene matches: 14. The germline V gene has CDR1 SGHTA and CDR2 FQGTGA. This CDR3 is 17 amino acids long. This chain's CDR3 is CASSPSGASGGAGEQFF. The CDR3 DNA reads TGTGCCAGCAGCCCGTCAGGGGCTAGCGGGGGGGCAGGTGAGCAGTTCTTC.

The sample holds many counts of this clonotype. The rearrangement links TRBV28 to TRBJ2-4; the D gene is possibly TRBD1 (6 bases). The CDR3 sequence is 15 residues long. Trimming removed 4 bases from V and 4 bases from J, with 14 bases in between. CDR1 and CDR2 from the germline V gene are MDHEN and SYDVKM. CDR3 loop: CASSSIGQGKNIQYF. Written as DNA, the CDR3 is TGTGCCAGCAGTTCGATCGGGCAGGGGAAAAACATTCAGTACTTC.

This clonotype was detected ten times or more. The chain has TRBV28 and TRBJ1-6; no clear D gene. The CDR3 covers 14 residues. Germline lookup yields CDR1 MDHEN and CDR2 SYDVKM. Trimming pared 3 bases from V and 2 bases from J, leaving 5 bases between. The CDR3 loop reads CASSFWAYNSPLHF. CDR3 in DNA: TGTGCCAGCAGTTTTTGGGCCTATAATTCACCCCTCCACTTT.